The 8 T cell receptor beta chains below come from one sample, sequenced in a study of early T cells in non-severe SARS-CoV-2 infection. TCRdb analysed the 5' RACE reads with MiXCR anew, one entry per CDR3 protein. The data show 55,000 to 85,000 distinct CDR3 sequences, with approximately 12% seen just once and 4.5% held by the top ten. Input material: whole blood. These TCRs come from an adult who was a healthcare worker with PCR-confirmed SARS-CoV-2 infection or an uninfected control (not recorded which).

This chain's CDR3 is CASNPGNSNQPQHF. The CDR3 nucleotides are TGTGCCAGTAATCCAGGGAATAGCAATCAGCCCCAGCATTTT. The chain employs TRBV19 and TRBJ1-5; the D gene is possibly TRBD1 (5 bases). CDR3 size: 14 residues. V lost 7 bases and J lost 0, with 10 bases in between. Germline CDR1 and CDR2: LNHDA and SQIVND (reference sequence).

The table lists this clonotype with a few counts. For the CDR3, the DNA is TGTGCCAGCAGTCACAGAGAAGAAACTGAAGCTTTCTTT. Translating gives CASSHREETEAFF. The J gene is TRBJ1-1, the V gene TRBV6-6; D is undetermined. This CDR3 is built from 13 residues. Trimming shortened V by 5 bases and J by 5 bases, and 12 bases separated the two germline ends. Germline values: CDR1 MNHNY, CDR2 SVGAGI (reference sequence).

This clonotype was detected many times. The gene calls are TRBV28 and TRBJ1-5; the D is unclear. The CDR3 is 13 residues long. CDR1 MDHEN and CDR2 SYDVKM come from the germline V gene. Trimming shortened V by 2 bases and J by 7 bases, and 9 bases separated the two germline ends. The CDR3 DNA sequence: TGTGCCAGCAGTTTAAGGGAGCACCAGCCCCAGCATTTT. It codes for CASSLREHQPQHF.

This clonotype was picked up many times. The chain carries TRBV7-9 and TRBJ2-1, with D maybe TRBD2 (6 bases). The CDR3 is 15 amino acids. Trimming took off 3 bases at V and 7 bases at J, with 16 bases between the two ends. Germline-derived CDR1 and CDR2 are SEHNR and FQNEAQ (reference sequence). The CDR3 nucleotides read TGTGCCAGCAGCTTGGACTATTTCGGGGAAAATGAGCAGTTCTTC. Encoded protein: CASSLDYFGENEQFF.

CDR3: CASGPGVGYGYTF. CDR3 DNA: TGTGCTAGTGGCCCTGGGGTCGGCTATGGCTACACCTTC. The chain has TRBV12-5 and TRBJ1-2; D gene unclear. The CDR3 length is 13 residues. Trimming took off 6 bases at V and 4 bases at J, with 12 bases between the two ends. Germline V lookup: CDR1 LGHNT, CDR2 FRNRAP. The full variable domain, rest sourced from reference TRBV12-5 and TRBJ1-2, is DARVTQTPRHKVTEMGQEVTMRCQPILGHNTVFWYRQTMMQGLELLAYFRNRAPLDDSGMPKDRFSAEMPDATLATLKIQPSEPRDSAVYFCASGPGVGYGYTFGSGTRLTVV.

This clonotype has ten or more counts. The rearrangement joins TRBV10-2 to TRBJ2-3; tentatively, D is TRBD1 or TRBD2 (5 bases each). Germline CDR1 and CDR2: WSHSY and SAAADI. Trimming pared 10 bases from V and 0 bases from J, leaving 20 bases between. The CDR3 loop spans 16 amino acids. CDR3 in amino acids: CATCVGALTSTDTQYF. CDR3 coding DNA: TGCGCCACCTGCGTCGGGGCTTTAACTAGCACAGATACGCAGTATTTT.

V usage is TRBV28 and J usage is TRBJ2-7; D possibly corresponds to TRBD1 (5 bases). V was clipped by 3 bases and J by 0 bases, with 18 bases between them. CDR1 and CDR2 from the germline V gene are MDHEN and SYDVKM. The CDR3 consists of 17 residues. The CDR3 is CASSFPADIRVSYEQYF. The DNA of the CDR3 is TGTGCCAGCAGTTTCCCCGCCGATATCAGGGTCTCCTACGAGCAGTACTTC.

The chain employs TRBV3-1 and TRBJ2-2, with 12 positions matching TRBD2. V gave up 6 bases and J gave up 6 bases; unmatched junction bases: 8. The CDR3 has 16 residues. CDR1 is LGHDT and CDR2 is YNNKEL in the germline V gene (reference sequence). CDR3 protein: CASRATSGGYAGELFF. The CDR3 DNA sequence: TGTGCCAGCAGGGCAACTAGCGGGGGGTACGCCGGGGAGCTGTTTTTT.